Following are 20 T cell receptor beta chains from one sample sequenced in a study of blood T cell repertoires in COVID-19. The data were produced by immunoSEQ multiplex PCR, yet TCRdb's version contains in-frame clones alone and is incomplete. The data contain over 200,000 clones, approximately 88% of them singletons. Sequenced material: peripheral blood. The receptors were sampled from a man aged 60 to 69 who had recovered from COVID-19.

This clone was seen just once. This chain's CDR3 is CASSLDGRGYEQYF. The CDR3 bases are TGTGCCAGCAGTTTAGACGGGAGGGGGTACGAGCAGTACTTC. The V call is TRBV28, the J call TRBJ2-7, with TRBD2 matching over 8 bases. V gave up 2 bases and J gave up 4 bases; unmatched junction bases: 4. Per the germline V gene, CDR1 is MDHEN and CDR2 is SYDVKM. There are 14 residues in the CDR3.

CDR3 DNA sequence: TGTGCCAGCAGCTTACGAGGTCTAGCGGAGAAGAATGAGCAGTTCTTC. Translating gives CASSLRGLAEKNEQFF. The chain joins TRBV11-2 to TRBJ2-1, with 7 bases fitting TRBD2. Germline CDR1 reads SGHAT; CDR2 reads FQNNGV. J gave up 7 bases and V 2 bases, and 11 bases lay outside the gene matches. This CDR3 contains 16 residues.

The J gene is TRBJ2-6, the V gene TRBV10-3, with D possibly matching TRBD1 (6 bases). V was cut by 2 bases and J by 4 bases, with 15 bases left in between. CDR1 is ENHRY, CDR2 SYGVKD, per germline. The CDR3 totals 17 residues. This CDR3 reads CAISEARTTGGANVLTF. The CDR3 DNA is TGTGCCATCAGTGAGGCCAGGACCACAGGGGGGGCCAACGTCCTGACTTTC.

A few counts support this clone. The chain couples TRBV27 to TRBJ1-5, with 9 bases identical to TRBD1. The CDR3 runs 17 residues. The J segment lost 7 bases and the V segment lost 3 bases, leaving 13 bases of the junction unmatched. CDR1 and CDR2 from the germline V gene are MNHEY and SMNVEV (reference sequence). The CDR3 is CASSLGPTGGAGQPQHF. CDR3 in DNA: TGTGCCAGCAGTTTGGGGCCTACAGGGGGCGCTGGGCAGCCCCAGCATTTT.

In DNA form, the CDR3 reads TGCGCCAGCAGCTTGGTTGGATTAGCGGCCGCTAGCACAGATACGCAGTATTTT. It translates to CASSLVGLAAASTDTQYF. This chain connects TRBV5-1 to TRBJ2-3, with D possibly matching TRBD2 (6 bases). This CDR3 is built from 18 residues. Per the germline V gene, CDR1 is SGHRS and CDR2 is YFSETQ. Trimming left V 0 bases short and J 0 bases short, with 17 bases between.

The chain couples TRBV6-5 to TRBJ2-4; 7 bases agree with TRBD2. Germline loops: CDR1 MNHEY, CDR2 SVGAGI. The CDR3 loop spans 13 amino acids. V was pared by 8 bases and J by 7 bases, with 8 bases of the junction left unmatched. CDR3 nucleotides: TGTGCCAGCGCAACCGGACTAGGTAACATTCAGTACTTC. Its protein product is CASATGLGNIQYF.

The chain joins TRBV19 to TRBJ2-1; 7 nucleotides line up with TRBD2. The trim removed 5 bases at V and 2 bases at J, leaving 6 bases unmatched. CDR1 and CDR2 from the germline V gene are LNHDA and SQIVND (reference sequence). CDR3 length: 15 residues. The CDR3 DNA reads TGTGCCAGTAGTCTGGGCGGGAGCACCTACAATGAGCAGTTCTTC. Its translation: CASSLGGSTYNEQFF.

The chain joins TRBV2 to TRBJ1-2, with 8 bases fitting TRBD1. Per germline, CDR1 SNHLY and CDR2 FYNNEI. The CDR3 is 14 amino acids. V was clipped by 3 bases and J by 3 bases; unmatched bases: 3. CDR3 in DNA: TGTGCCAGCAGTGAGAGGACAGGGCACTATGGCTACACCTTC. Its translation: CASSERTGHYGYTF.

The chain carries TRBV15 and TRBJ2-3; 10 bases match TRBD2. Per germline, CDR1 LNHNV and CDR2 YYDKDF (reference sequence). The CDR3 extends over 18 amino acids. Losses at the gene ends were 0 bases for V and 4 bases for J; bases not matched to a gene: 10. CDR3 sequence: CATSRDRSSGSGADTQYF. CDR3 coding DNA: TGTGCCACCAGCAGAGATAGGTCTAGCGGGAGTGGGGCAGATACGCAGTATTTT. Using reference TRBV15 and TRBJ2-3 for the parts outside the CDR3, the full variable domain is DAMVIQNPRYQVTQFGKPVTLSCSQTLNHNVMYWYQQKSSQAPKLLFHYYDKDFNNEADTPDNFQSRRPNTSFCFLDIRSPGLGDTAMYLCATSRDRSSGSGADTQYFGPGTRLTVL.

This chain uses TRBV10-3 with TRBJ2-2; 9 positions agree with TRBD2. The germline V gene encodes CDR1 ENHRY and CDR2 SYGVKD. Trimming took 7 bases from V and 9 from J; bases not matched to a gene: 9. This CDR3 region has 14 residues. In DNA, the CDR3 is TGTGCCATCAACGAGCGGGGGGTAGGGCGGGAGCTGTTTTTT. As protein: CAINERGVGRELFF.

This sequence joins TRBV2 and TRBJ1-1; no clear D. Trimming pared 4 bases from V and 7 bases from J, leaving 4 bases between. CDR1 SNHLY and CDR2 FYNNEI come from the germline V gene. The CDR3 spans 10 residues. The CDR3 loop reads CASSGNEAFF. The CDR3 nucleotides are TGTGCCAGCAGTGGTAATGAAGCTTTCTTT.

The chain couples TRBV6-5 to TRBJ2-7; no reliable D call. Germline V gene sequence: CDR1 MNHEY, CDR2 SVGAGI. The CDR3 is 13 amino acids. Trimming cost V 2 bases and J 3 bases, with 8 bases left between them. CDR3 bases: TGTGCCAGCAGTTACGGGCAAATCTACGAGCAGTACTTC. It codes for CASSYGQIYEQYF.

The rearrangement uses TRBV5-1 and TRBJ1-1, with D possibly TRBD1 on 6 matching bases. Trimming took off 4 bases at V and 1 base at J, with 11 bases between the two ends. This CDR3 is 14 amino acids long. From germline, CDR1 is SGHRS and CDR2 YFSETQ. As DNA, the CDR3 is TGCGCCAGCAGCGCCGGACAGCCGAACACTGAAGCTTTCTTT. Translated: CASSAGQPNTEAFF.

The V and J genes are TRBV7-6 and TRBJ2-5, with D unresolved. CDR3 length equals 11 residues. V was clipped by 5 bases and J by 5 bases, with 6 bases between them. The germline V gene has CDR1 SGHVS and CDR2 FNYEAQ. Written as DNA, the CDR3 is TGTGCCAGCAGCACGCGGGAGACCCAGTACTTC. Protein product: CASSTRETQYF.

The V call is TRBV5-3, the J call TRBJ2-1, with 10 bases fitting TRBD2. TRBV5-3 is annotated as an ORF whose role is uncertain. The CDR3 totals 15 residues. V shed 3 bases, J shed 5 bases, and the junction held 5 bases outside the gene matches. The CDR3 bases are TGTGCCAGAAGCTGTCCGGGACTAGCGCACAATGAGCAGTTCTTC. It yields the protein CARSCPGLAHNEQFF.

The chain joins TRBV6-5 to TRBJ1-2; possible D gene TRBD1, 5 bases. V was pared by 6 bases and J by 1 base, with 9 bases between. Germline CDR1 is MNHEY and CDR2 is SVGAGI. The CDR3 extends over 13 amino acids. DNA of the CDR3: TGTGCCAGCAGAACGGGACTTAACTATGGCTACACCTTC. Encoded protein: CASRTGLNYGYTF.

The rearrangement uses TRBV19 and TRBJ2-5; 8 bases agree with TRBD2. Germline CDR1 and CDR2: LNHDA and SQIVND (reference sequence). The CDR3 is 15 residues long. V shed 6 bases and J 4 bases; nucleotides not matched to a gene: 10. The CDR3 protein is CASSRKAGAPETQYF. The CDR3 nucleotides read TGTGCCAGTAGCAGGAAAGCGGGAGCTCCAGAGACCCAGTACTTC.

J is TRBJ2-3 and V is TRBV15, with TRBD2 matching 9 bases. In germline, CDR1 is LNHNV, CDR2 YYDKDF (reference sequence). J gave up 6 bases and V 8 bases, and 12 bases lay outside the gene matches. The CDR3 has 15 amino acids. The CDR3 DNA reads TGTGCCACCGGCCGAGGAGCGGGAGGTCCCGATACGCAGTATTTT. It codes for CATGRGAGGPDTQYF.

The chain joins TRBV6-4 to TRBJ2-3; the match to TRBD2 covers 11 bases. This CDR3 has 17 residues. V was clipped by 5 bases and J by 0 bases; unmatched bases: 7. Germline lookup yields CDR1 MRHNA and CDR2 SNTAGT. The CDR3 coding sequence is TGTGCCAGCAGTTGTAAACTAGCGGGGGATAGCACAGATACGCAGTATTTT. This translates into CASSCKLAGDSTDTQYF.

This chain connects TRBV18 to TRBJ2-7; the D gene is possibly TRBD2 (7 bases). Looked up from germline, CDR1 is KGHSH and CDR2 is LQKENI. Trimming cost V 4 bases and J 4 bases, with 14 bases left between them. The CDR3 has 14 amino acids. For the CDR3, the DNA is TGTGCCAGCTCACTGACGGGGGGCCCTTACGAGCAGTACTTC. This translates into CASSLTGGPYEQYF.